Following are 13 T cell receptor beta chains from one sample sequenced in a study of blood T cells in healthy people across ages. For the second PCR, which ran for about 6 to 11 cycles, a sample-barcoded 5' primer and a J-beta primer mix were used. TCRdb reprocessed the 5' RACE reads with MiXCR, giving one entry per CDR3 protein. The sample consists of hundreds of thousands of distinct CDR3 sequences, 24% of them appearing once. The data also belong to a second study, concerning T cells of mothers and their children.

Sequenced: blood. All receptors derive from a boy aged 5-17 years in good health.

This clonotype was recorded a few times. The V and J genes are TRBV6-2 or TRBV6-3 and TRBJ2-1; 10 nucleotides line up with TRBD2. J gave up 2 bases and V 5 bases, and 15 bases lay outside the gene matches. Germline V gives CDR1 MNHEY, CDR2 SVGEGT. The CDR3 spans 19 residues. In DNA form, the CDR3 reads TGTGCCAGCAGTCCGGAGGGGGATAGCGGGAGGTACACCTACAATGAGCAGTTCTTC. Translation gives CASSPEGDSGRYTYNEQFF.

The V and J genes are TRBV7-6 and TRBJ2-1; D gene uncertain. Per germline, CDR1 SGHVS and CDR2 FNYEAQ. The CDR3 contains 14 residues. V lost 5 bases and J 3 bases, leaving 11 bases between the germline ends. The CDR3 sequence is CASSNSPIYNEQFF. The CDR3 DNA sequence: TGTGCCAGCAGCAATAGCCCGATCTACAATGAGCAGTTCTTC.

V is TRBV18 and J is TRBJ2-2, with unresolved D. This CDR3 contains 14 residues. V gave up 0 bases and J gave up 8 bases, with 10 bases separating them. The germline V gene encodes CDR1 KGHSH and CDR2 LQKENI. In DNA, the CDR3 is TGTGCCAGCTCACCACCGTCCCGGCCAGGGGAGCTGTTTTTT. This sequence encodes CASSPPSRPGELFF.

The chain uses TRBV27 and TRBJ1-2; TRBD1 matches at 12 bases. Germline lookup yields CDR1 MNHEY and CDR2 SMNVEV (reference sequence). CDR3 length: 15 amino acids. J was trimmed by 8 bases and V by 7 bases; bases with no gene match: 11. CDR3 region: CASTIQGQGAEGYTF. The DNA of the CDR3 is TGTGCCAGCACCATTCAGGGACAGGGGGCGGAAGGCTACACCTTC.

This clonotype was seen a single time. The chain carries TRBV28 and TRBJ2-3, with 16 bases that match TRBD2. The J segment lost 5 bases and the V segment lost 4 bases, leaving 6 bases of the junction unmatched. The CDR3 loop spans 17 amino acids. CDR1 MDHEN and CDR2 SYDVKM come from the germline V gene. The CDR3 sequence is CASSSGTSGGAGDTQYF. DNA for the CDR3: TGTGCCAGCAGTTCCGGGACTAGCGGGGGGGCTGGAGATACGCAGTATTTT.

In DNA, the CDR3 is TGCGCCAGCAGCTTGGCGGGACAGGGGAGCGACGAGCAGTACTTC. Protein: CASSLAGQGSDEQYF. The genes are TRBV5-1 and TRBJ2-7; 10 bases are a match to TRBD1. Germline V gene data show CDR1 as SGHRS and CDR2 as YFSETQ. The CDR3 has 15 residues. The V gene end was trimmed by 0 bases and the J gene end by 5 bases; junction bases not matched to a gene: 5.

The gene calls are TRBV28 and TRBJ1-2; D is perhaps TRBD1 (5 bases). V was cut by 2 bases and J by 6 bases, with 19 bases left in between. The CDR3 has 16 residues. CDR1 and CDR2 from the germline V gene are MDHEN and SYDVKM. CDR3 in amino acids: CASSLIWGREGNGYTF. The DNA of the CDR3 is TGTGCCAGCAGTTTAATATGGGGCAGGGAAGGAAATGGCTACACCTTC.

V gene TRBV7-2 combines with J gene TRBJ2-1, with a tentative D call TRBD1 (5 bases). CDR1 is SGHTA, CDR2 FQGNSA, per germline. Trimming removed 3 bases from V and 7 bases from J, with 19 bases in between. The CDR3 runs to 16 residues. Written as DNA, the CDR3 is TGTGCCAGCAGCTTCCCGATCCCTTGGGGCAAGAATGAGCAGTTCTTC. Protein: CASSFPIPWGKNEQFF.

This clonotype has only a few counts. The rearrangement joins TRBV7-6 to TRBJ2-3; D is uncertain. Germline assignment: CDR1 SGHVS and CDR2 FNYEAQ. The germline V and J ends were trimmed by 5 bases and 0 bases, with 9 bases remaining between them. The CDR3 consists of 14 residues. The CDR3, as DNA: TGTGCCAGCAGCACGGACGGAAGCACAGATACGCAGTATTTT. Translation gives CASSTDGSTDTQYF.

V is TRBV7-9 and J is TRBJ2-3, with TRBD2 matching 9 bases. From germline, CDR1 is SEHNR and CDR2 FQNEAQ (reference sequence). The J segment lost 8 bases and the V segment lost 5 bases, leaving 11 bases of the junction unmatched. The CDR3 is made up of 15 amino acids. The CDR3 reads CASSPPGLALGTQYF. In DNA, the CDR3 is TGTGCCAGCAGCCCACCGGGACTAGCATTAGGTACGCAGTATTTT.

This clonotype was counted many times. Written as DNA, the CDR3 is TGCAGCGTTGACCTACAGGGAGGACTGTTTTTT. Translation gives CSVDLQGGLFF. The chain couples TRBV29-1 to TRBJ1-4, with a weak D call TRBD1 (6 bases). V lost 3 bases, J lost 13 bases, and 12 bases lay in between. The CDR3 consists of 11 residues. CDR1 and CDR2 (germline): SQVTM, ANQGSEA.

Details on this clonotype: One junction end does not reproduce the germline sequence, and a read error may be involved. This chain connects TRBV4-3 to TRBJ2-1; 7 bases align to TRBD2. The CDR3 has 12 residues. Germline values: CDR1 LGHNA, CDR2 YSLEER. The CDR3 DNA reads as TGCGCCAGCAGCTGGGAAGGTAGCGGGCGGATCTTC. This sequence encodes CASSWEGSGRIF.

This clonotype came up a few times. The chain couples TRBV14 to TRBJ2-5; D uncertain. The DNA end is more similar to TRBJ2-1, so the J call may be wrong. Germline V gene lookup returns CDR1 SGHDN and CDR2 FVKESK. CDR3 length equals 13 residues. Here the CDR3 reads CASSQIGHNEQFF. The CDR3, as DNA: TGTGCCAGCAGCCAAATCGGGCACAATGAGCAGTTCTTC.